This is a list of T cell receptor beta chains from one sample in a study of shared T cell receptors in the human thymus. Repertoires were generated with immunoSEQ multiplex PCR, while TCRdb's copy carries only in-frame clones and drops some. The data show 630,000 or so clones, roughly 86% seen once. The same sample was also used in a study of human thymus T cells.

Sequencing was done on a sample of thymocytes. The receptor set was obtained from a boy younger than two with a congenital heart defect. The CDR3 runs from the conserved cysteine through the conserved F or W. Fields, in order: J gene, clone size, V gene, D gene, CDR3 DNA, CDR3 protein. D genes are given only for firm matches. Expanded clones get a size class; other rows say once, few or many, or leave the size out.

j_gene: TRBJ1-1; abundance: .; v_gene: TRBV19; d_gene: TRBD1; CDR3nt: TGTGCCAGTAGTCGACACAGGGGGTCGGACACTGAAGCTTTCTTT; CDR3aa: CASSRHRGSDTEAFF
j_gene: TRBJ1-2; abundance: .; v_gene: TRBV5-3; d_gene: .; CDR3nt: TGTGCCAGAAGCCGAGGGAGAATGACTAACTATGGCTACACCTTC; CDR3aa: CARSRGRMTNYGYTF
j_gene: TRBJ1-2; abundance: .; v_gene: TRBV6-5; d_gene: .; CDR3nt: TGTGCCAGCGCGGCCAGGGGATCCTATGGCTACACCTTC; CDR3aa: CASAARGSYGYTF
j_gene: TRBJ2-5; abundance: .; v_gene: TRBV6-1; d_gene: .; CDR3nt: TGTGCCAGCAGTGAGCGCTTGCCACAAGAGACCCAGTACTTC; CDR3aa: CASSERLPQETQYF
j_gene: TRBJ2-5; abundance: .; v_gene: TRBV7-8; d_gene: TRBD1; CDR3nt: TGTGCCAGCAGCTTAAGGGGGCGGGCCCTCCGGGAGACCCAGTACTTC; CDR3aa: CASSLRGRALRETQYF
j_gene: TRBJ2-7; abundance: .; v_gene: TRBV28; d_gene: .; CDR3nt: TGTGCCAGCAGTTTCTTAAGACAGGACTACGAGCAGTACTTC; CDR3aa: CASSFLRQDYEQYF
j_gene: TRBJ1-2; abundance: .; v_gene: TRBV2; d_gene: TRBD1; CDR3nt: TGTGCCAGCAGCCAAACCATCCAGGGGGCGAATGGCTACACCTTC; CDR3aa: CASSQTIQGANGYTF
j_gene: TRBJ2-3; abundance: once; v_gene: TRBV27; d_gene: .; CDR3nt: TGTGCCAGCAGTTTACTAGGTGATACGCAGTATTTT; CDR3aa: CASSLLGDTQYF
j_gene: TRBJ1-2; abundance: .; v_gene: TRBV29-1; d_gene: TRBD1; CDR3nt: TGCAGCGTTGAAACAGGGGGGGCCTATGGCTACACCTTC; CDR3aa: CSVETGGAYGYTF
j_gene: TRBJ2-7; abundance: once; v_gene: TRBV7-2; d_gene: .; CDR3nt: TGTGCCAGCAGCTTAGTCCCGTCGTGGGCAGATTACTACGAGCAGTACTTC; CDR3aa: CASSLVPSWADYYEQYF
j_gene: TRBJ2-7; abundance: .; v_gene: TRBV7-2; d_gene: TRBD1; CDR3nt: TGTGCCAGCAGCTTACCCAAAGGGGGCGTCGACTACGAGCAGTACTTC; CDR3aa: CASSLPKGGVDYEQYF
j_gene: TRBJ1-4; abundance: .; v_gene: TRBV5-1; d_gene: .; CDR3nt: TGCGCCAGCAGCTTGGTACCGGGGATAGGAGAAAAACTGTTTTTT; CDR3aa: CASSLVPGIGEKLFF
j_gene: TRBJ1-5; abundance: .; v_gene: TRBV6-1; d_gene: TRBD1; CDR3nt: TGTGCCAGCAGGGCCGGGACAGGGGGCAATCAGCCCCAGCATTTT; CDR3aa: CASRAGTGGNQPQHF
j_gene: TRBJ2-7; abundance: .; v_gene: TRBV19; d_gene: TRBD2; CDR3nt: TGTGCCAGTACCCAACGGCCGGGGGGGAGGACCTACGAGCAGTACTTC; CDR3aa: CASTQRPGGRTYEQYF
j_gene: TRBJ2-3; abundance: .; v_gene: TRBV5-1; d_gene: TRBD1; CDR3nt: TGCGCCAGCAGCTTGGTAGAGGACAGGGGCCACCCTAGCACAGATACGCAGTATTTT; CDR3aa: CASSLVEDRGHPSTDTQYF
j_gene: TRBJ2-1; abundance: .; v_gene: TRBV4-3; d_gene: TRBD2; CDR3nt: TGCGCCAGCAGCCAAAGACCCGGGACTATCTACAATGAGCAGTTCTTC; CDR3aa: CASSQRPGTIYNEQFF
j_gene: TRBJ2-1; abundance: once; v_gene: TRBV6-5; d_gene: TRBD2; CDR3nt: TGTGCCAGCAGTACATTAGGGACTAGCGACTTCTTC; CDR3aa: CASSTLGTSDFF
j_gene: TRBJ2-1; abundance: .; v_gene: TRBV7-9; d_gene: .; CDR3nt: TGTGCCAGCAGCTTAGGCTTAGTCCCATTTAGCGGAAATTACAATGAGCAGTTCTTC; CDR3aa: CASSLGLVPFSGNYNEQFF
j_gene: TRBJ2-1; abundance: .; v_gene: TRBV27; d_gene: .; CDR3nt: TGTGCCAGCGGTCACAGGCCCCCCAATGAGCAGTTCTTC; CDR3aa: CASGHRPPNEQFF
j_gene: TRBJ1-3; abundance: few; v_gene: TRBV23-1; d_gene: .; CDR3nt: TGCGCCCGAGGGACTTTATGGACCAGGGACACCATATATTTT; CDR3aa: CARGTLWTRDTIYF
j_gene: TRBJ1-4; abundance: .; v_gene: TRBV18; d_gene: .; CDR3nt: TGTGCCAGCTCACCCCAAGGGGGACGGCGGGAAAAACTGTTTTTT; CDR3aa: CASSPQGGRREKLFF
j_gene: TRBJ2-1; abundance: few; v_gene: TRBV15; d_gene: TRBD2; CDR3nt: TGTGCCACCAGCAGATTCTCCGGGACTAGTCTCAGTGAGCAGTTCTTC; CDR3aa: CATSRFSGTSLSEQFF
j_gene: TRBJ2-7; abundance: .; v_gene: TRBV7-9; d_gene: TRBD2; CDR3nt: TGTGCCAGCAGCGACACCGGGACTAGCGGGAGGCTACACTACGAGCAGTACTTC; CDR3aa: CASSDTGTSGRLHYEQYF